Listed below are T cell receptor beta chains from one sample, sequenced in a study of T cell clonotyping in hematopoietic cell transplantation. Libraries were prepared by immunoSEQ multiplex PCR; TCRdb keeps only in-frame clonotypes and omits some of them. In the table there are 13,000 to 15,000 clones, just over 85% of which are singletons. Here the sequenced sample was PBMCs, taken 100 days after allogeneic stem cell transplant. The receptors originated from a male patient in his fifties who had an allogeneic stem cell transplant from an unrelated donor, so T cells may come from the graft donor. Some clones in this sample may be carry-over from other donors' samples. The CDR3 runs from the conserved cysteine through the conserved F or W. A D gene is named only where the DNA matches it firmly. Not every row has a clone size; where given, it reads once, few, many or a size class.

clone size: .; D gene: .; J gene: TRBJ1-2; V gene: TRBV30; CDR3 protein: CAWSVARIDGYTF; CDR3 DNA: TGTGCCTGGAGTGTAGCCCGCATTGACGGCTACACCTTC
clone size: .; D gene: .; J gene: TRBJ1-1; V gene: TRBV19; CDR3 protein: CASSINGRKMNTEAFF; CDR3 DNA: TGTGCCAGTAGTATTAACGGACGGAAAATGAACACTGAAGCTTTCTTT
clone size: .; D gene: TRBD1; J gene: TRBJ2-7; V gene: TRBV7-6; CDR3 protein: CASSLGSASGGFYEQYF; CDR3 DNA: TGTGCCAGCAGCTTAGGGTCCGCTTCAGGGGGCTTCTACGAGCAGTACTTC
clone size: .; D gene: .; J gene: TRBJ2-7; V gene: TRBV7-9; CDR3 protein: CASSHDAGEQYF; CDR3 DNA: TGTGCCAGCAGCCATGACGCCGGCGAGCAGTACTTC
clone size: .; D gene: .; J gene: TRBJ1-1; V gene: TRBV19; CDR3 protein: CASTRTAENTEAFF; CDR3 DNA: TGTGCCAGTACTCGGACAGCCGAGAACACTGAAGCTTTCTTT
clone size: .; D gene: .; J gene: TRBJ2-1; V gene: TRBV5-6; CDR3 protein: CASSFWQGRNEQFF; CDR3 DNA: TGTGCCAGCAGCTTCTGGCAGGGAAGGAATGAGCAGTTCTTC
clone size: .; D gene: .; J gene: TRBJ1-1; V gene: TRBV5-1; CDR3 protein: CASSSQGNTEAFF; CDR3 DNA: TGCGCCAGCAGCTCACAGGGGAACACTGAAGCTTTCTTT
clone size: .; D gene: .; J gene: TRBJ1-3; V gene: TRBV9; CDR3 protein: CASSPIPDRLSGNTIYF; CDR3 DNA: TGTGCCAGCAGCCCTATTCCAGACAGGCTCTCTGGAAACACCATATATTTT
clone size: once; D gene: .; J gene: TRBJ1-6; V gene: TRBV30; CDR3 protein: CAWTPGGLPLHF; CDR3 DNA: TGTGCCTGGACCCCGGGGGGGCTTCCCCTCCACTTT
clone size: few; D gene: TRBD2; J gene: TRBJ2-2; V gene: TRBV5-1; CDR3 protein: CASSFLAGDTGELFF; CDR3 DNA: TGCGCCAGCAGCTTTCTTGCGGGGGACACCGGGGAGCTGTTTTTT
clone size: .; D gene: TRBD1; J gene: TRBJ2-7; V gene: TRBV4-1; CDR3 protein: CASSQVGDRGAEQYF; CDR3 DNA: TGCGCCAGCAGCCAAGTTGGAGACAGGGGGGCCGAGCAGTACTTC
clone size: .; D gene: TRBD1; J gene: TRBJ1-4; V gene: TRBV5-6; CDR3 protein: CASSSMTGGNEKLFF; CDR3 DNA: TGTGCCAGCAGCTCGATGACAGGGGGGAATGAAAAACTGTTTTTT
clone size: .; D gene: .; J gene: TRBJ2-1; V gene: TRBV20-1; CDR3 protein: CSARVGPQKFF; CDR3 DNA: TGCAGTGCTAGAGTCGGCCCGCAGAAGTTCTTC
clone size: once; D gene: .; J gene: TRBJ2-3; V gene: TRBV5-6; CDR3 protein: CASTLLGGLRDTQYF; CDR3 DNA: TGTGCCAGCACCTTACTGGGGGGATTGAGGGATACGCAGTATTTT
clone size: .; D gene: TRBD2; J gene: TRBJ2-3; V gene: TRBV7-3; CDR3 protein: CASSLGLAGGTDTQYF; CDR3 DNA: TGTGCCAGCAGCTTAGGGCTAGCGGGGGGGACAGATACGCAGTATTTT
clone size: .; D gene: .; J gene: TRBJ1-4; V gene: TRBV20-1; CDR3 protein: CSASTAEKLFF; CDR3 DNA: TGCAGTGCGAGTACCGCCGAAAAACTGTTTTTT
clone size: once; D gene: TRBD2; J gene: TRBJ2-3; V gene: TRBV11-2; CDR3 protein: CASSPRSRMGGDTDTQYF; CDR3 DNA: TGTGCCAGCAGCCCGCGGTCCCGTATGGGGGGGGACACAGATACGCAGTATTTT
clone size: .; D gene: TRBD1; J gene: TRBJ1-4; V gene: TRBV11-2; CDR3 protein: CASSLSGQGIPSSKRKLFF; CDR3 DNA: TGTGCCAGCAGCTTAAGCGGACAGGGGATCCCCTCCTCGAAGCGAAAACTGTTTTTT
clone size: .; D gene: .; J gene: TRBJ2-1; V gene: TRBV20-1; CDR3 protein: CSASGGVEQFF; CDR3 DNA: TGCAGTGCTAGTGGAGGGGTTGAGCAGTTCTTC
clone size: .; D gene: .; J gene: TRBJ1-1; V gene: TRBV6-5; CDR3 protein: CASGLRPPGHIEAFF; CDR3 DNA: TGTGCCAGCGGACTCAGACCTCCGGGACACATAGAAGCTTTCTTT
clone size: few; D gene: .; J gene: TRBJ1-6; V gene: TRBV2; CDR3 protein: CASSEGIMSSPLHF; CDR3 DNA: TGTGCCAGCAGTGAAGGGATTATGAGTTCACCCCTCCACTTT
clone size: .; D gene: .; J gene: TRBJ2-7; V gene: TRBV7-9; CDR3 protein: CASSLGGESYEQYF; CDR3 DNA: TGTGCCAGCAGCTTAGGAGGGGAATCCTACGAGCAGTACTTC
clone size: .; D gene: .; J gene: TRBJ2-1; V gene: TRBV14; CDR3 protein: CASSQSVGNRANEQFF; CDR3 DNA: TGTGCCAGCAGCCAATCGGTAGGGAATAGAGCCAATGAGCAGTTCTTC
clone size: .; D gene: .; J gene: TRBJ1-1; V gene: TRBV7-6; CDR3 protein: CASSQLEQGGTEAFF; CDR3 DNA: TGTGCCAGCAGCCAACTGGAGCAGGGCGGGACTGAAGCTTTCTTT
clone size: .; D gene: .; J gene: TRBJ1-3; V gene: TRBV6-1; CDR3 protein: CASSARRVGAPSSGNTIYF; CDR3 DNA: TGTGCCAGCAGTGCTCGCAGGGTAGGGGCACCGAGTTCTGGAAACACCATATATTTT
clone size: .; D gene: TRBD1; J gene: TRBJ1-3; V gene: TRBV19; CDR3 protein: CASSVDRDPGNTIYF; CDR3 DNA: TGTGCCAGTAGTGTCGACAGGGACCCTGGAAACACCATATATTTT
clone size: .; D gene: .; J gene: TRBJ2-7; V gene: TRBV27; CDR3 protein: CASSLKVEYEQYF; CDR3 DNA: TGTGCCAGCAGTTTGAAGGTGGAATACGAGCAGTACTTC
clone size: few; D gene: TRBD1; J gene: TRBJ1-1; V gene: TRBV14; CDR3 protein: CASSPWTGARNTEAFF; CDR3 DNA: TGTGCCAGCAGCCCCTGGACAGGGGCGCGGAACACTGAAGCTTTCTTT
clone size: .; D gene: .; J gene: TRBJ1-1; V gene: TRBV7-3; CDR3 protein: CASSPQKGTEAFF; CDR3 DNA: TGTGCCAGCAGCCCCCAAAAGGGCACTGAAGCTTTCTTT
clone size: .; D gene: .; J gene: TRBJ2-6; V gene: TRBV5-5; CDR3 protein: CASSLVMAATLSGANVLTF; CDR3 DNA: TGTGCCAGCAGCTTGGTTATGGCAGCCACCCTCTCTGGGGCCAACGTCCTGACTTTC
clone size: once; D gene: .; J gene: TRBJ1-1; V gene: TRBV7-3; CDR3 protein: CASSFLGGSYGTEAFF; CDR3 DNA: TGTGCCAGCAGCTTCCTTGGGGGCAGCTACGGCACTGAAGCTTTCTTT
clone size: .; D gene: TRBD2; J gene: TRBJ2-2; V gene: TRBV19; CDR3 protein: CASSLWGGLGGELFF; CDR3 DNA: TGTGCCAGTAGCCTATGGGGAGGGTTAGGCGGGGAGCTGTTTTTT
clone size: .; D gene: .; J gene: TRBJ2-1; V gene: TRBV5-8; CDR3 protein: CASSRALLYEQFF; CDR3 DNA: TGTGCCAGCAGCAGGGCCCTTTTGTATGAGCAGTTCTTC
clone size: .; D gene: .; J gene: TRBJ1-1; V gene: TRBV19; CDR3 protein: CASSIVFGSEAFF; CDR3 DNA: TGTGCCAGTAGTATAGTGTTTGGGAGTGAAGCTTTCTTT
clone size: .; D gene: .; J gene: TRBJ1-1; V gene: TRBV6-1; CDR3 protein: CASSQRMVTEAFF; CDR3 DNA: TGTGCCAGCAGTCAGCGGATGGTAACTGAAGCTTTCTTT
clone size: .; D gene: .; J gene: TRBJ1-2; V gene: TRBV6-5; CDR3 protein: CASSYSFSLHYGYTF; CDR3 DNA: TGTGCCAGCAGTTACTCTTTCAGTCTTCACTATGGCTACACCTTC
clone size: .; D gene: .; J gene: TRBJ2-7; V gene: TRBV6-1; CDR3 protein: CASSERWDAREQYF; CDR3 DNA: TGTGCCAGCAGTGAGAGGTGGGACGCTCGGGAGCAGTACTTC
clone size: .; D gene: .; J gene: TRBJ2-1; V gene: TRBV5-8; CDR3 protein: CASSPLGFGEQFF; CDR3 DNA: TGTGCCAGCAGCCCCTTAGGCTTTGGTGAGCAGTTCTTC
clone size: .; D gene: .; J gene: TRBJ1-1; V gene: TRBV4-2; CDR3 protein: CASSQLFQGREDTEAFF; CDR3 DNA: TGTGCCAGCAGCCAATTATTCCAGGGGAGGGAGGACACTGAAGCTTTCTTT
clone size: .; D gene: .; J gene: TRBJ1-2; V gene: TRBV30; CDR3 protein: CAWTSRDSYGYTF; CDR3 DNA: TGTGCCTGGACTTCCCGGGATTCTTATGGCTACACCTTC
clone size: .; D gene: TRBD1; J gene: TRBJ1-1; V gene: TRBV5-1; CDR3 protein: CASSLRDRQGTEAFF; CDR3 DNA: TGCGCCAGCAGCCTACGGGACAGGCAAGGGACTGAAGCTTTCTTT
clone size: .; D gene: .; J gene: TRBJ2-7; V gene: TRBV10-3; CDR3 protein: CAISEAAWVEQYF; CDR3 DNA: TGTGCCATCAGTGAGGCGGCCTGGGTGGAGCAGTACTTC
clone size: once; D gene: .; J gene: TRBJ1-2; V gene: TRBV5-1; CDR3 protein: CASSPEGDGYTF; CDR3 DNA: TGCGCCAGCAGCCCCGAAGGAGATGGCTACACCTTC
clone size: .; D gene: TRBD2; J gene: TRBJ2-5; V gene: TRBV4-2; CDR3 protein: CASSQRAGGDQETQYF; CDR3 DNA: TGTGCCAGCAGCCAACGGGCGGGGGGGGACCAAGAGACCCAGTACTTC
clone size: few; D gene: .; J gene: TRBJ2-6; V gene: TRBV4-1; CDR3 protein: CASSQDRSSGANVLTF; CDR3 DNA: TGCGCCAGCAGCCAGGACAGAAGCTCTGGGGCCAACGTCCTGACTTTC
clone size: .; D gene: .; J gene: TRBJ1-5; V gene: TRBV12-5; CDR3 protein: CASGKDSNQPQHF; CDR3 DNA: TGTGCTAGTGGGAAGGATAGCAATCAGCCCCAGCATTTT